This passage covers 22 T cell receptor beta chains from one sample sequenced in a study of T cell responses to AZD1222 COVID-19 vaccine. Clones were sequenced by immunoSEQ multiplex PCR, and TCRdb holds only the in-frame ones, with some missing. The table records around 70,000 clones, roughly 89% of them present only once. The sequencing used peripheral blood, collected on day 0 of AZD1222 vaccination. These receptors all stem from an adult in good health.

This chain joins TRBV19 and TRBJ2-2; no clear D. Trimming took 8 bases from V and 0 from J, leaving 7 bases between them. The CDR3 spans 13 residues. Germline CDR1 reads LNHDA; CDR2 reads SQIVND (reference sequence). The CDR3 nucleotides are TGTGCCAGTGGGTTGGCGAACACCGGGGAGCTGTTTTTT. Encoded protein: CASGLANTGELFF.

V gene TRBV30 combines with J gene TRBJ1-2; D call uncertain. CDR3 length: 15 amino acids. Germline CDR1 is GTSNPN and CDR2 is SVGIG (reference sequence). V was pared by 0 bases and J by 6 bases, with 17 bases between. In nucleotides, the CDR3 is TGTGCCTGGAGTGTGTCCGGCGTTATATCAAATGGCTACACCTTC. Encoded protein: CAWSVSGVISNGYTF.

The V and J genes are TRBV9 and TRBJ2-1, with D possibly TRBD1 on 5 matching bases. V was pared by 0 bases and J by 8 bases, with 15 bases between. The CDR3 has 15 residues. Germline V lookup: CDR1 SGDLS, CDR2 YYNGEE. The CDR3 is CASSVDQGVEDEQFF. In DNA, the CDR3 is TGTGCCAGCAGCGTAGACCAAGGGGTCGAGGATGAGCAGTTCTTC.

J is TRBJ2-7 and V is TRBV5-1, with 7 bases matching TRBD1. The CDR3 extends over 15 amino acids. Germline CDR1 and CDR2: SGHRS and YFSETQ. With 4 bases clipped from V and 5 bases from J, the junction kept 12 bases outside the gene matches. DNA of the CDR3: TGCGCCAGCAGCCTGGGACAGTGGCCCAGGAACGAGCAGTACTTC. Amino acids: CASSLGQWPRNEQYF.

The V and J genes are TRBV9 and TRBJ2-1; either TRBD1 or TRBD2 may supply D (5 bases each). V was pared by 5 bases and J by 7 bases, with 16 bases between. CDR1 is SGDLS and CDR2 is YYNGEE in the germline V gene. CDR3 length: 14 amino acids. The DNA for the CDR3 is TGTGCCAGCAGGGGACCGGGGAGCCCTAATGAGCAGTTCTTC. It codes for CASRGPGSPNEQFF. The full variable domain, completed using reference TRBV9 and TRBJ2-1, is DSGVTQTPKHLITATGQRVTLRCSPRSGDLSVYWYQQSLDQGLQFLIQYYNGEERAKGNILERFSAQQFPDLHSELNLSSLELGDSALYFCASRGPGSPNEQFFGPGTRLTVL.

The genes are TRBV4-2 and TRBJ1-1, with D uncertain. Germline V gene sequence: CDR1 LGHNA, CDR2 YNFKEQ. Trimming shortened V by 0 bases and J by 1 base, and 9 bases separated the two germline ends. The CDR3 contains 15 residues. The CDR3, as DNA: TGTGCCAGCAGCCAAGAACACTGGGGGAACACTGAAGCTTTCTTT. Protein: CASSQEHWGNTEAFF.

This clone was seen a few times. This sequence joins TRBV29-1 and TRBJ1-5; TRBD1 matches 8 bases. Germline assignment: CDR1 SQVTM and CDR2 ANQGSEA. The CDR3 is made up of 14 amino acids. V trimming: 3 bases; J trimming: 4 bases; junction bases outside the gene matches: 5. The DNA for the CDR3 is TGCAGCGTTGAGGGGACAGGTCCTAATCAGCCCCAGCATTTT. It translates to CSVEGTGPNQPQHF. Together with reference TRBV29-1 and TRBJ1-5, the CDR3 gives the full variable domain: SAVISQKPSRDICQRGTSLTIQCQVDSQVTMMFWYRQQPGQSLTLIATANQGSEATYESGFVIDKFPISRPNLTFSTLTVSNMSPEDSSIYLCSVEGTGPNQPQHFGDGTRLSIL.

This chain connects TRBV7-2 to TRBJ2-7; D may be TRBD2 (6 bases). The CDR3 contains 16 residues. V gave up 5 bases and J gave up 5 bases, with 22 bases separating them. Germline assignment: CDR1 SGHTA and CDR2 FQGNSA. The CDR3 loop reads CASSARGSTNSHEQYF. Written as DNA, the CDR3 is TGTGCCAGCAGCGCCCGGGGGTCGACCAACTCTCACGAGCAGTACTTC.

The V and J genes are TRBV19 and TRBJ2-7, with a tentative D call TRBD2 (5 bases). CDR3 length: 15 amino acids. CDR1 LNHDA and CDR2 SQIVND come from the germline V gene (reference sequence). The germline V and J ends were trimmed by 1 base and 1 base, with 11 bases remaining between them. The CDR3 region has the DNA TGTGCCAGTAGTATAGCTCCAGGAGGTTCCTACGAGCAGTACTTC. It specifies CASSIAPGGSYEQYF.

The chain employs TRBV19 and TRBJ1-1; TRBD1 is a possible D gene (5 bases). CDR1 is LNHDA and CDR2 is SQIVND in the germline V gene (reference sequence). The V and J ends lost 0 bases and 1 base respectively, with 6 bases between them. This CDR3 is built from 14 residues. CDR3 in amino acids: CASSIDRENTEAFF. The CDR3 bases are TGTGCCAGTAGTATAGACAGGGAGAACACTGAAGCTTTCTTT.

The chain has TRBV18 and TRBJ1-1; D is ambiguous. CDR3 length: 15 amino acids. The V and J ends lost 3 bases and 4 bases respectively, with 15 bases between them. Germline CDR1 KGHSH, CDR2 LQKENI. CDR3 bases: TGTGCCAGCTCACCCCTCTTACTAGGTGGCACTGAAGCTTTCTTT. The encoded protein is CASSPLLLGGTEAFF.

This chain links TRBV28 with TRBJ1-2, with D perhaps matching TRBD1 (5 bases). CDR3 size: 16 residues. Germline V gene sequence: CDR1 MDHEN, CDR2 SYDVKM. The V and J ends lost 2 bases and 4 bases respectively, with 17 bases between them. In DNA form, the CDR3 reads TGTGCCAGCAGTTTAGGTCTAAGGGGTTGGAGCTATGGCTACACCTTC. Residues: CASSLGLRGWSYGYTF.

CDR3 sequence reads: CATLGAAGNTIYF. The CDR3 DNA reads as TGTGCCACACTGGGGGCGGCTGGAAACACCATATATTTT. The V gene is TRBV15, the J gene TRBJ1-3, with a tentative D call TRBD1 (6 bases). The germline V gene encodes CDR1 LNHNV and CDR2 YYDKDF (reference sequence). V was cut by 9 bases and J by 2 bases, with 11 bases left in between. The CDR3 runs 13 residues.

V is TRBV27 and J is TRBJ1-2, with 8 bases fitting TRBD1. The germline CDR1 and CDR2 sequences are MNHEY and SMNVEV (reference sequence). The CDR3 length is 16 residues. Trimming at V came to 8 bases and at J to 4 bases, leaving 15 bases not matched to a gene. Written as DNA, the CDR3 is TGTGCCAGCGCCAGGAATGGACAGGGTCTTGGCTATGGCTACACCTTC. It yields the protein CASARNGQGLGYGYTF.

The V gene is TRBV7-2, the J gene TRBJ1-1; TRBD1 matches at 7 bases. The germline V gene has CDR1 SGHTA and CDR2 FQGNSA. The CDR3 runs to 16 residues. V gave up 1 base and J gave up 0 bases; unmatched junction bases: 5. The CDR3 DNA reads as TGTGCCAGCAGCTTAGAAGGGGGCGCCTTGAACACTGAAGCTTTCTTT. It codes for CASSLEGGALNTEAFF.

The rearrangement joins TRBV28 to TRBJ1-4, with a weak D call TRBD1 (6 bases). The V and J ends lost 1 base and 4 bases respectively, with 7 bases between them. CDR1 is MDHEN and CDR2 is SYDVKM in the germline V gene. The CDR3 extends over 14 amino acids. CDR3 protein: CASSLYRVNEKLFF. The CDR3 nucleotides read TGTGCCAGCAGTTTATACAGGGTTAATGAAAAACTGTTTTTT.

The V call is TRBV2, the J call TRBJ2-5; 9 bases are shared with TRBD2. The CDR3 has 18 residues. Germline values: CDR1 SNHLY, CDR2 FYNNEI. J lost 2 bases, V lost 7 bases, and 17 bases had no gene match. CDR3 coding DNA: TGTGCCAGCATCCTAACGAGGGGGACTAGCACATTTCAAGAGACCCAGTACTTC. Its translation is CASILTRGTSTFQETQYF. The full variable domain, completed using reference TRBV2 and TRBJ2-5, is EPEVTQTPSHQVTQMGQEVILRCVPISNHLYFYWYRQILGQKVEFLVSFYNNEISEKSEIFDDQFSVERPDGSNFTLKIRSTKLEDSAMYFCASILTRGTSTFQETQYFGPGTRLLVL.

CDR3 in amino acids: CASRGGSSYEQYF. The CDR3 DNA sequence: TGTGCCAGCAGGGGAGGGAGCTCCTACGAGCAGTACTTC. The chain carries TRBV5-6 and TRBJ2-7, with 7 bases identical to TRBD2. Germline-derived CDR1 and CDR2 are SGHDT and YYEEEE. The CDR3 consists of 13 residues. V lost 5 bases to trimming and J lost 0 bases; unmatched junction nucleotides: 2.

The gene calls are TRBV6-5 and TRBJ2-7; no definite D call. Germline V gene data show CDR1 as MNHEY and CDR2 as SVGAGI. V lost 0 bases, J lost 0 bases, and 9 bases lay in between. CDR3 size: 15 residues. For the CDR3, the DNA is TGTGCCAGCAGTTACTCGATGCGGAGCTCCTACGAGCAGTACTTC. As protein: CASSYSMRSSYEQYF.

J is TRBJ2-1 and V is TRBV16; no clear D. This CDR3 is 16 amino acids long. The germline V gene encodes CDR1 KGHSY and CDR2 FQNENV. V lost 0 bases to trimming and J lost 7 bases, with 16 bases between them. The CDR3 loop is CASSQSDRLVANEQFF. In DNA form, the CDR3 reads TGTGCCAGCAGCCAATCGGACCGCTTGGTTGCGAATGAGCAGTTCTTC.

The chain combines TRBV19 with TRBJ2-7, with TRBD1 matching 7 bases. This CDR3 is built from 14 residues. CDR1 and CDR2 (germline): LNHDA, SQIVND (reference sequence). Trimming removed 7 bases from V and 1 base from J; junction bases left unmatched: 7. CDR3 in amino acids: CASTSGTDSYEQYF. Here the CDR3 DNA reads TGTGCCAGTACGTCCGGGACAGATTCCTACGAGCAGTACTTC.

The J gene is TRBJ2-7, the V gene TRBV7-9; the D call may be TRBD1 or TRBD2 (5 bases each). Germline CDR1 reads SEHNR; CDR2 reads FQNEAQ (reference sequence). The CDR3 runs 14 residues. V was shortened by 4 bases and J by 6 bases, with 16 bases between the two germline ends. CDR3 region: CASSSGTGLGEQYF. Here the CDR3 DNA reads TGTGCCAGCAGCTCTGGGACCGGCCTCGGCGAGCAGTACTTC.